A selection of T cell receptor beta chains follows, all from one sample in a study of cytomegalovirus exposure and HLA in healthy donors. The table came from immunoSEQ multiplex PCR; TCRdb's copy has only in-frame clones and leaves some out. Seen here are about 200,000 clones, about 77% observed once, and the top ten hold nearly 3%. Sequenced sample: PBMCs. Receptor source: a woman under 40 in good health and CMV-seronegative. CDR3s include the opening cysteine and the closing phenylalanine or tryptophan. The D gene is left open where the match is weak. Size tells how often a clone was seen (once, few, many) or the class of an expanded clone, and some rows leave it out.

abundance,len,d_gene,v_gene,j_gene,CDR3aa,CDR3nt
NA,15,NA,TRBV15,TRBJ2-2,CATSRDHQGTGELFF,TGTGCCACCAGCAGAGATCATCAGGGGACCGGGGAGCTGTTTTTT
NA,14,NA,TRBV2,TRBJ1-5,CASTGRGGSQPQHF,TGTGCCAGCACGGGGAGGGGGGGGAGTCAGCCCCAGCATTTT
few,14,NA,TRBV5-1,TRBJ1-4,CASSLGQKNEKLFF,TGCGCCAGCAGCTTGGGACAGAAAAATGAAAAACTGTTTTTT
NA,15,NA,TRBV4-2,TRBJ1-1,CASSQGPAGNTEAFF,TGTGCCAGCAGCCAAGGACCCGCGGGGAACACTGAAGCTTTCTTT
NA,15,TRBD1,TRBV7-9,TRBJ1-4,CASSPGTATNEKLFF,TGTGCCAGCAGCCCAGGGACAGCAACTAATGAAAAACTGTTTTTT
NA,16,NA,TRBV5-1,TRBJ2-1,CASSLVVASESNEQFF,TGCGCCAGCAGCTTGGTGGTAGCGTCGGAGAGCAATGAGCAGTTCTTC
NA,14,NA,TRBV28,TRBJ1-5,CASMTRTDNQPQHF,TGTGCCAGCATGACCCGGACAGATAATCAGCCCCAGCATTTT
NA,13,TRBD2,TRBV30,TRBJ2-1,CAWSWDYETEQFF,TGTGCCTGGAGCTGGGACTACGAAACTGAGCAGTTCTTC
NA,14,NA,TRBV4-1,TRBJ2-3,CASSHGESTDTQYF,TGCGCCAGCAGCCACGGGGAAAGCACAGATACGCAGTATTTT
NA,15,TRBD1,TRBV14,TRBJ2-7,CASSLGTGSPYEQYF,TGTGCCAGCAGCCTCGGGACAGGGAGCCCCTACGAGCAGTACTTC
NA,15,TRBD2,TRBV4-1,TRBJ2-3,CASSPQAGMTDTQYF,TGCGCCAGCAGCCCTCAAGCGGGAATGACAGATACGCAGTATTTT
NA,15,TRBD2,TRBV9,TRBJ2-1,CASSVDSGGALEQFF,TGTGCCAGCAGCGTAGACAGCGGGGGGGCCCTTGAGCAGTTCTTC
NA,15,TRBD2,TRBV5-6,TRBJ2-1,CASSFRLAGRFEQFF,TGTGCCAGCAGCTTTCGTCTAGCGGGGCGTTTTGAGCAGTTCTTC
once,12,TRBD1,TRBV6-1,TRBJ1-2,CATSGQGNGYTF,TGTGCCACCTCGGGACAGGGGAACGGCTACACCTTC
NA,14,NA,TRBV27,TRBJ2-7,CASSLWQASYEQYF,TGTGCCAGCAGTTTGTGGCAGGCCTCCTACGAGCAGTACTTC
once,14,TRBD1,TRBV7-8,TRBJ1-1,CASRGDSLNTEAFF,TGTGCCAGCAGGGGGGACAGTTTGAACACTGAAGCTTTCTTT
NA,15,NA,TRBV5-1,TRBJ2-5,CASSSITSAQETQYF,TGCGCCAGCAGCTCTATTACGAGCGCCCAAGAGACCCAGTACTTC
few,14,TRBD1,TRBV11-2,TRBJ2-7,CASSGHRGRDEQYF,TGTGCCAGCAGCGGTCACAGGGGAAGAGACGAGCAGTACTTC
NA,15,TRBD1,TRBV18,TRBJ1-5,CASSSRQGSNQPQHF,TGTGCCAGCTCGAGCCGACAGGGCAGCAATCAGCCCCAGCATTTT
few,14,NA,TRBV2,TRBJ1-1,CASSQITADTEAFF,TGTGCCAGCAGTCAAATCACAGCAGACACTGAAGCTTTCTTT
NA,16,TRBD2,TRBV18,TRBJ2-7,CASSRVLAGTEYEQYF,TGTGCCAGCTCCCGAGTACTAGCGGGGACTGAGTACGAGCAGTACTTC
NA,14,TRBD1,TRBV4-2,TRBJ2-3,CASSQGQGEDTQYF,TGTGCCAGCAGCCAAGGCCAGGGGGAAGATACGCAGTATTTT
NA,14,TRBD2,TRBV30,TRBJ2-7,CAWSRGLAGIEQYF,TGTGCCTGGAGTAGGGGGCTAGCGGGAATCGAGCAGTACTTC
NA,15,NA,TRBV4-1,TRBJ1-1,CASSQGVGVGTEAFF,TGCGCCAGCAGCCAAGGGGTAGGGGTAGGCACTGAAGCTTTCTTT
NA,16,TRBD1,TRBV5-6,TRBJ1-2,CASSPPGTGVGYGYTF,TGTGCCAGCAGCCCGCCCGGGACAGGGGTGGGGTATGGCTACACCTTC
NA,15,NA,TRBV13,TRBJ2-1,CASSLDGDSLDEQFF,TGTGCCAGCAGCTTAGACGGGGACTCCCTTGATGAGCAGTTCTTC
NA,15,NA,TRBV28,TRBJ2-1,CASSATGGGYNEQFF,TGTGCCAGCAGTGCTACAGGGGGGGGTTACAATGAGCAGTTCTTC
NA,15,TRBD1,TRBV4-2,TRBJ1-5,CASSHRTGFDQPQHF,TGTGCCAGCAGCCACCGGACAGGGTTTGATCAGCCCCAGCATTTT
NA,12,NA,TRBV28,TRBJ1-5,CASSSANPPQHF,TGTGCCAGCAGTTCCGCGAACCCTCCCCAGCATTTT
NA,17,NA,TRBV28,TRBJ1-5,CASSLWGQHRFNQPQHF,TGTGCCAGCAGTTTATGGGGGCAGCACAGGTTCAATCAGCCCCAGCATTTT
NA,14,NA,TRBV5-1,TRBJ1-1,CASSLIGVNTEAFF,TGCGCCAGCAGCTTGATCGGAGTGAACACTGAAGCTTTCTTT
NA,17,TRBD1,TRBV7-2,TRBJ1-3,CASSLSGTVSSGNTIYF,TGTGCCAGCAGCTTATCCGGGACAGTCAGCTCTGGAAACACCATATATTTT
NA,12,NA,TRBV2,TRBJ1-2,CASRPERDSYPF,TGTGCCAGCAGGCCGGAGAGGGATAGCTACCCCTTC
NA,14,NA,TRBV29-1,TRBJ1-1,CSVEEGGRGTEAFF,TGCAGCGTTGAAGAGGGAGGAAGGGGCACTGAAGCTTTCTTT
NA,12,NA,TRBV18,TRBJ1-2,CASSATGWGYTF,TGTGCCAGCTCAGCCACAGGGTGGGGCTACACCTTC
once,14,NA,TRBV6-5,TRBJ1-2,CARASGVLNYGYTF,TGTGCCAGGGCGTCGGGGGTCTTAAACTATGGCTACACCTTC
NA,15,NA,TRBV4-1,TRBJ1-4,CASSQDLTGRAKLFF,TGCGCCAGCAGCCAAGATCTTACAGGCAGGGCGAAACTGTTTTTT
NA,15,NA,TRBV28,TRBJ2-1,CASSLEVAVYNEQFF,TGTGCCAGCAGTTTGGAGGTAGCGGTGTACAATGAGCAGTTCTTC
few,14,NA,TRBV28,TRBJ1-2,CASRYEASKDGYTF,TGTGCCAGCAGATATGAAGCTAGCAAGGATGGCTACACCTTC
once,15,TRBD1,TRBV11-2,TRBJ1-2,CASSRRDRGNYGYTF,TGTGCCAGCAGCCGAAGGGACAGGGGGAACTATGGCTACACCTTC
NA,16,NA,TRBV12-5,TRBJ1-1,CASGLVLGDMNTEAFF,TGTGCTAGTGGTTTGGTACTCGGGGACATGAACACTGAAGCTTTCTTT